These 17 T cell receptor beta chains share one sample of origin, sequenced in a study of T cell repertoires in cytomegalovirus infection. These receptors are not linked to any known antigen. TCRdb used MiXCR to reprocess the reads, holding one entry per CDR3 protein. The table shows approximately 270,000 distinct CDR3 sequences, with roughly a fifth occurring only once. The material sequenced was cultured PBMCs, taken from culture after CMV antigen stimulation. These receptors all stem from a human donor in good health (CMV status not recorded). Some clones in this sample may be carry-over from other donors' samples.

There are many counts of this clonotype. The chain recombines TRBV6-1 with TRBJ2-7; unclear D gene. Trimming removed 4 bases from V and 2 bases from J, with 6 bases in between. Germline CDR1 MNHNS, CDR2 SASEGT. The length of the CDR3 is 12 residues. CDR3 in amino acids: CASSAVTYEQYF. In nucleotides, the CDR3 is TGTGCCAGCAGTGCGGTTACCTACGAGCAGTACTTC.

The genes are TRBV4-2 and TRBJ1-2; 7 bases match TRBD1. Trimming cost V 0 bases and J 8 bases; bases outside gene matches: 0. This CDR3 is 12 amino acids long. The V gene's germline CDR1 is LGHNA and CDR2 YNFKEQ. In nucleotides, the CDR3 is TGTGCCAGCAGCCAAGAGGACAGGGGCTACACCTTC. It is translated as CASSQEDRGYTF.

This clonotype was recorded at least ten times. The chain recombines TRBV6-5 with TRBJ2-7; D is perhaps TRBD2 (7 bases). Trimming took off 6 bases at V and 2 bases at J, with 14 bases between the two ends. The CDR3 length is 14 residues. Germline CDR1 is MNHEY and CDR2 is SVGAGI. CDR3 bases: TGTGCCAGCAGACGGGAGGCAGGGGCCTACGAGCAGTACTTC. Residues: CASRREAGAYEQYF.

The J gene is TRBJ2-7, the V gene TRBV6-5; 7 bases match TRBD1. This CDR3 has 15 residues. CDR1 is MNHEY and CDR2 is SVGAGI in the germline V gene. Germline trimming cut 5 bases from V and 2 bases from J; bases unmatched to any gene: 9. The CDR3 is CASSLGRGNTYEQYF. The DNA of the CDR3 is TGTGCCAGCAGTCTTGGCAGGGGGAACACCTACGAGCAGTACTTC.

Ten or more counts support this clonotype. The CDR3 bases are TGTGCCAGCAGCAGAATCCCCCAGCATTTT. Translated: CASSRIPQHF. This sequence joins TRBV7-2 and TRBJ1-5; D unclear. Germline V gives CDR1 SGHTA, CDR2 FQGNSA. Trimming cost V 5 bases and J 10 bases, with 6 bases left between them. CDR3 length: 10 residues. Full variable domain (rest looked up from reference TRBV7-2 and TRBJ1-5): GAGVSQSPSNKVTEKGKDVELRCDPISGHTALYWYRQSLGQGLEFLIYFQGNSAPDKSGLPSDRFSAERTGGSVSTLTIQRTQQEDSAVYLCASSRIPQHFGDGTRLSIL.

The sample holds many counts of this clonotype. The chain has TRBV28 and TRBJ1-4; D not certain. This CDR3 is built from 12 residues. Germline CDR1 MDHEN, CDR2 SYDVKM. The V gene lost 7 bases and the J gene lost 3 bases, with 6 bases spanning the gap. CDR3 DNA: TGTGCCAGCAAAACTCCTAATGAAAAACTGTTTTTT. This translates into CASKTPNEKLFF. Full variable domain (outside the CDR3, taken from reference TRBV28 and TRBJ1-4): DVKVTQSSRYLVKRTGEKVFLECVQDMDHENMFWYRQDPGLGLRLIYFSYDVKMKEKGDIPEGYSVSREKKERFSLILESASTNQTSMYLCASKTPNEKLFFGSGTQLSVL.

In its sample, this clonotype was seen many times. This chain connects TRBV4-3 to TRBJ1-5; D not certain. The length of the CDR3 is 13 residues. With 4 bases removed from V and 5 bases from J, the gap between germline ends came to 9 bases. Germline CDR1 reads LGHNA; CDR2 reads YSLEER. The CDR3 reads CASSLSLDQPQHF. The CDR3 DNA sequence: TGCGCCAGCAGCCTCAGCCTGGATCAGCCCCAGCATTTT.

In this sample, this clonotype turned up many times. The rearrangement uses TRBV7-9 and TRBJ1-2, with D hard to call. This CDR3 is built from 9 residues. Germline V CDR1 and CDR2: SEHNR, FQNEAQ (reference sequence). The V gene lost 5 bases and the J gene lost 11 bases, with 6 bases spanning the gap. The CDR3 bases are TGTGCCAGCAGCCCCTCATACACCTTC. It specifies CASSPSYTF.

The chain uses TRBV20-1 and TRBJ2-1, with 9 bases fitting TRBD2. The CDR3 totals 12 residues. Germline CDR1 DFQATT, CDR2 SNEGSKA (reference sequence). Germline trimming cut 5 bases from V and 9 bases from J; bases unmatched to any gene: 5. CDR3 amino acids: CSAYGTSREQFF. For the CDR3, the DNA is TGCAGTGCTTACGGGACTAGCCGTGAGCAGTTCTTC.

The table lists this clonotype with a few counts. This chain links TRBV7-2 with TRBJ1-1, with unresolved D. The CDR3 is 12 amino acids. With 5 bases removed from V and 5 bases from J, the gap between germline ends came to 9 bases. The V gene's germline CDR1 is SGHTA and CDR2 FQGNSA. The chain's CDR3 is CASSEQLTEAFF. The CDR3 DNA sequence: TGTGCCAGCAGCGAACAGCTTACTGAAGCTTTCTTT.

The sample holds many counts of this clonotype. The rearrangement links TRBV7-2 to TRBJ1-5; 10 bases align to TRBD1. Germline values: CDR1 SGHTA, CDR2 FQGNSA. This CDR3 spans 15 amino acids. Trimming at V came to 1 base and at J to 5 bases, leaving 2 bases not matched to a gene. CDR3 loop: CASSLDGTGDQPQHF. CDR3 sequence (DNA): TGTGCCAGCAGCTTAGATGGGACAGGGGATCAGCCCCAGCATTTT.

The chain is built from TRBV18 and TRBJ2-7; D might be TRBD1 (5 bases). Germline loops: CDR1 KGHSH, CDR2 LQKENI. The CDR3 length is 15 residues. V was pared by 1 base and J by 3 bases, with 13 bases between. CDR3 in DNA: TGTGCCAGCTCACCACGGTCAGGGCCGGTCTACGAGCAGTACTTC. This codes for CASSPRSGPVYEQYF.

This clonotype was found a few times. The rearrangement uses TRBV7-7 and TRBJ2-7; TRBD1 or TRBD2 may be the D gene (5 bases each). Trimming removed 5 bases from V and 2 bases from J, with 13 bases in between. The CDR3 consists of 14 residues. CDR1 and CDR2 from the germline V gene are SSHAT and FNYEAQ (reference sequence). CDR3 residues: CASSPGPAAYEQYF. CDR3 in DNA: TGTGCCAGCAGCCCAGGGCCAGCGGCCTACGAGCAGTACTTC.

The chain is built from TRBV5-4 and TRBJ2-7, with 8 nucleotides matching TRBD1. V lost 1 base to trimming and J lost 2 bases; unmatched junction nucleotides: 2. The CDR3 is made up of 14 amino acids. Germline V gene lookup returns CDR1 SGHNT and CDR2 YYREEE (reference sequence). The CDR3 reads CASSLSDRAYEQYF. The CDR3 DNA sequence: TGTGCCAGCAGCTTGTCGGACAGGGCCTACGAGCAGTACTTC.

This clonotype was seen a few times. The chain has TRBV12-3 or TRBV12-4 and TRBJ2-5; 9 bases map to TRBD1. Trimming at V came to 1 base and at J to 7 bases, leaving 4 bases not matched to a gene. The CDR3 spans 14 residues. In DNA, the CDR3 is TGTGCCAGCAGTTTAGGGGGACAGGGATCGACCCAGTACTTC. Encoded protein: CASSLGGQGSTQYF.

The gene calls are TRBV7-2 and TRBJ2-3, with TRBD1 matching over 7 bases. With 6 bases clipped from V and 2 bases from J, the junction kept 5 bases outside the gene matches. The CDR3 has 14 residues. Germline V gene sequence: CDR1 SGHTA, CDR2 FQGNSA. This CDR3 reads CASRKGGATDTQYF. CDR3 coding DNA: TGTGCCAGCAGAAAAGGGGGCGCCACAGATACGCAGTATTTT.

There are a few counts of this clonotype. The chain uses TRBV5-6 and TRBJ2-7; 7 positions agree with TRBD1. The length of the CDR3 is 12 residues. The V gene's germline CDR1 is SGHDT and CDR2 YYEEEE. The V and J ends lost 3 bases and 6 bases, in that order; junction bases with no gene match: 3. The CDR3: CASSSTGPEQYV. The CDR3 nucleotides are TGTGCCAGCAGCTCGACAGGGCCCGAGCAGTACGTC.